The sample holds a few counts of the clone carrying this T cell receptor (beta chain). Its antigen is undetermined. TCRdb processed the 5' RACE reads anew with MiXCR; each CDR3 protein has one entry. The sample lists some 350,000 distinct CDR3 sequences, about 6% occurring once. This record comes from a study of T cells after yellow fever vaccination. Study details: Fractions with few cells were prepared using SMART-Seq v4 Ultra Low Input.

Germline lookup yields CDR1 KGHSH and CDR2 LQKENI. V lost 3 bases and J 4 bases, leaving 12 bases between the germline ends. CDR3 length equals 14 residues. Study findings and constraints: A minor fraction of clonotypes spanned both CD4 and CD8 compartments. Although the secondary response was weaker, it peaked faster, at day 5 versus 15.

This TCR derives from a man younger than 45 who received the YFV17D yellow fever vaccine. This rearrangement joins TRBV18 to TRBJ1-1, with D possibly being TRBD1 (5 bases). The starting material was PBMCs, obtained 5 days after the yellow fever booster vaccination. CDR3 nucleotide sequence: TGTGCCAGCTCACCGCAGGGTGGGGGCACTGAAGCTTTCTTT. This sequence encodes CASSPQGGGTEAFF. Using reference TRBV18 and TRBJ1-1 for the parts outside the CDR3, the full variable domain is NAGVMQNPRHLVRRRGQEARLRCSPMKGHSHVYWYRQLPEEGLKFMVYLQKENIIDESGMPKERFSAEFPKEGPSILRIQQVVRGDSAAYFCASSPQGGGTEAFFGQGTRLTVV.